This T cell receptor beta chain appears in the sequencing data of a study of human T cells and chemical hapten exposure. Study at large: Investigators sensitized about 2 cm by about 2 cm of upper inner arm skin with 2% DPC.

Trimming stripped 9 bases from V and 1 base from J, with 10 bases between. The CDR3 runs 12 residues. Per the germline V gene, CDR1 is MNHEY and CDR2 is SVGEGT. In the case of this clonotype: Its antigen remains unidentified.

TCRdb re-analysed the RACE reads in MiXCR, keeping a single row per CDR3 protein. In the table there are around 110,000 distinct CDR3 sequences, around 10% of which are singletons. Whole-study findings and limits: TCRs whose frequency exceeded 1 in 1000 remained the same following DPC sensitization.

Time point given: patch test 1, 2 weeks after DPC sensitization. Treatment given: therapeutic diphenylcyclopropenone sensitization with weekly scalp DPC. Patches went on only after blood had been drawn each time. Alopecia patients, 18 to 70 years old and DPC-suitable, served as donors. The specimen comprised whole blood, sampled in connection with sensitization to the hapten diphenylcyclopropenone (DPC). This sequence originates from a woman in her 50s with alopecia areata. Some clones in this sample may be carry-over from other donors' samples. The chain joins TRBV6-2 or TRBV6-3 to TRBJ2-7, with D tentatively TRBD2 (6 bases). DNA for the CDR3: TGTGCCAGTAAGGAGGGTTCCTACGAGCAGTACTTC. Protein sequence: CASKEGSYEQYF.